This T cell receptor (beta chain) was documented in a study of blood T cell repertoires in COVID-19. Study processing details: Reference gene primer amplification in the assay estimated nucleated cell counts. The method was immunoSEQ multiplex PCR; TCRdb's version includes in-frame clones alone and lacks a portion of them. That table supplies the V and J calls and clone size; D and trimming were determined from the DNA. Counted here are about 58,000 clones, 60% to 85% occurring once; the ten biggest clones make up under 5%. Trimming took 0 bases from V and 0 from J, leaving 5 bases between them. Per the germline V gene, CDR1 is MNHEY and CDR2 is SMNVEV (reference sequence). CDR3 size: 14 residues.

The chain couples TRBV27 to TRBJ1-2; D is undetermined. The sample was peripheral blood. This TCR derives from a human donor in a cohort sampled during active COVID-19. The CDR3 sequence: CASSLSPANYGYTF. The CDR3 nucleotides read TGTGCCAGCAGTTTATCTCCAGCTAACTATGGCTACACCTTC.